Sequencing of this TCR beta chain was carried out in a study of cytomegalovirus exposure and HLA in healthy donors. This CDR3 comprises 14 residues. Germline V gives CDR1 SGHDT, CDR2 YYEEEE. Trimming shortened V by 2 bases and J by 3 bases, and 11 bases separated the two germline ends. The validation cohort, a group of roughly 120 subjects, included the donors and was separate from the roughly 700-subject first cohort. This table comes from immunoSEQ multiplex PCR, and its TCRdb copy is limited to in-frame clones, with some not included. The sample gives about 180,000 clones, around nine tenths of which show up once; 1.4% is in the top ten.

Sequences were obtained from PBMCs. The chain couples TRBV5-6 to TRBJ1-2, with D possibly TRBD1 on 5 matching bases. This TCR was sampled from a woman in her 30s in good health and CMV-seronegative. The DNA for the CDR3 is TGTGCCAGCAGCTTCTCGGGGGTTTACTATGGCTACACCTTC. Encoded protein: CASSFSGVYYGYTF.